The 17 T cell receptor beta chains reported below all come from one sample, sequenced in a study of T cell repertoires in aging, cancer and after chemotherapy. Peripheral blood genomic DNA, not sorted cells or RNA, was the template. TRB rearrangements spanning V, D and J were amplified using mixed TRB-A/B primers. TCRdb processed the multiplex PCR reads anew with MiXCR; each CDR3 protein has one entry. The table lists some 2,000 distinct CDR3 sequences, roughly 35% of them singletons, with 25% in the top ten. Source material: blood. Every receptor here comes from a human donor with a solid tumor.

The chain combines TRBV27 with TRBJ2-1, with a weak D call TRBD1 (6 bases). The V end lost 5 bases, the J end lost 0 bases, and 17 bases lay between the germline ends. The germline gives CDR1 MNHEY, CDR2 SMNVEV (reference sequence). The CDR3 extends over 17 amino acids. The CDR3 sequence is CASSLIGQGYSYNEQFF. The CDR3 nucleotides are TGTGCCAGCAGTCTAATCGGTCAGGGGTACTCCTACAATGAGCAGTTCTTC.

This clonotype appeared a few times. The rearrangement uses TRBV5-4 and TRBJ2-6; D possibly uses TRBD1 or TRBD2 (6 bases each). The germline CDR1 and CDR2 sequences are SGHNT and YYREEE (reference sequence). V was trimmed by 4 bases and J by 0 bases, leaving 17 bases between them. The CDR3 runs 18 residues. CDR3 protein: CASSLGRGAISGANVLTF. CDR3 nucleotide sequence: TGTGCCAGCAGCCTCGGAAGGGGGGCCATCTCTGGGGCCAACGTCCTGACTTTC.

The chain combines TRBV19 with TRBJ1-6; 7 nucleotides align to TRBD1. The CDR3 has 13 residues. V shed 7 bases and J 12 bases; nucleotides not matched to a gene: 9. The V gene's germline CDR1 is LNHDA and CDR2 SQIVND (reference sequence). The CDR3 sequence: CASTGQVSLPLHF. The CDR3 nucleotides are TGTGCCAGTACAGGACAGGTTTCATTACCCCTCCACTTT.

The chain joins TRBV28 to TRBJ1-2; D unresolved. The CDR3 has 14 amino acids. Trimming removed 6 bases at V and 4 bases at J, with 15 bases between. The germline V gene has CDR1 MDHEN and CDR2 SYDVKM. The CDR3 nucleotides are TGTGCCAGCAGGACCTATTTCGGGTCCTATGGCTACACCTTC. This sequence encodes CASRTYFGSYGYTF.

This clonotype was observed a few times. This rearrangement joins TRBV6-5 to TRBJ2-2, with TRBD2 identical over 10 bases. V shed 7 bases, J shed 2 bases, and the junction held 4 bases outside the gene matches. Per germline, CDR1 MNHEY and CDR2 SVGAGI. There are 15 residues in the CDR3. CDR3 bases: TGTGCCAGCACTTGGACTAGCGGAAACACCGGGGAGCTGTTTTTT. Translation: CASTWTSGNTGELFF.

CDR3 nucleotides: TGTGCCAGCAAGACGGGGTGGTCCACAGATACGCAGTATTTT. Translation gives CASKTGWSTDTQYF. The rearrangement links TRBV6-1 to TRBJ2-3, with D possibly matching TRBD2 (5 bases). V dropped 7 bases and J dropped 2 bases, with 13 bases sitting between them. The CDR3 covers 14 residues. The germline CDR1 and CDR2 sequences are MNHNS and SASEGT.

In this sample, this clonotype turned up once. The V call is TRBV20-1, the J call TRBJ1-2; 10 positions agree with TRBD1. J was trimmed by 8 bases and V by 5 bases; bases with no gene match: 5. The CDR3 length is 12 residues. The germline CDR1 and CDR2 sequences are DFQATT and SNEGSKA (reference sequence). The CDR3 reads CSALDRGAGYTF. CDR3 DNA: TGCAGTGCTTTGGACAGGGGGGCAGGCTACACCTTC.

CDR3: CASSYFQGNTEAFF. CDR3 nucleotides: TGTGCCAGCAGTTACTTCCAGGGAAACACTGAAGCTTTCTTT. This chain joins TRBV6-2 or TRBV6-3 and TRBJ1-1; the D gene is possibly TRBD1 (5 bases). The CDR3 length is 14 residues. Trimming left V 1 base short and J 2 bases short, with 8 bases between. The V gene's germline CDR1 is MNHEY and CDR2 SVGEGT.

Within the sample, this clonotype is large (0.1 to 1%). The rearrangement joins TRBV6-5 to TRBJ2-5; unclear D gene. Germline-derived CDR1 and CDR2 are MNHEY and SVGAGI. The CDR3 sequence is 12 residues long. Trimming removed 0 bases from V and 5 bases from J, with 4 bases in between. The CDR3 DNA is TGTGCCAGCAGTTACTCGGGGGAGACCCAGTACTTC. Residues: CASSYSGETQYF.

V gene TRBV30 combines with J gene TRBJ1-5, with D maybe TRBD1 (5 bases). The CDR3 is made up of 13 amino acids. V was cut by 6 bases and J by 7 bases, with 16 bases left in between. Germline V CDR1 and CDR2: GTSNPN, SVGIG (reference sequence). CDR3 protein: CACAQGASQPQHF. The DNA of the CDR3 is TGTGCCTGCGCTCAAGGGGCGAGCCAGCCCCAGCATTTT.

The chain uses TRBV4-3 and TRBJ2-7; TRBD2 aligns across 7 bases. CDR1 and CDR2 (germline): LGHNA, YSLEER. V lost 4 bases and J lost 0; bases outside the gene matches: 9. The CDR3 loop spans 16 amino acids. The CDR3 reads CASSLLAGDSSYEQYF. CDR3 DNA: TGCGCCAGCAGCCTGTTAGCGGGCGATAGCTCCTACGAGCAGTACTTC.

A few counts support this clonotype. The chain recombines TRBV27 with TRBJ1-1, with D unresolved. There are 15 residues in the CDR3. The V end was cut by 2 bases, the J end by 2 bases, with 12 bases between. Germline CDR1 MNHEY, CDR2 SMNVEV (reference sequence). The DNA of the CDR3 is TGTGCCAGCAGTTTAGAAGGCGGCCTAAACACTGAAGCTTTCTTT. Protein: CASSLEGGLNTEAFF.

By share, this clonotype counts as large. The chain links TRBV30 to TRBJ2-5; the D is unclear. The CDR3 contains 14 residues. Trimming pared 3 bases from V and 3 bases from J, leaving 14 bases between. Germline CDR1 is GTSNPN and CDR2 is SVGIG (reference sequence). The CDR3: CAWSTGSIKETQYF. CDR3 nucleotide sequence: TGTGCCTGGAGCACCGGGTCCATCAAAGAGACCCAGTACTTC.

This clonotype was found a few times. This chain joins TRBV7-6 and TRBJ2-5; the match to TRBD2 covers 9 bases. The CDR3 is 19 amino acids. Germline lookup yields CDR1 SGHVS and CDR2 FNYEAQ. V was clipped by 1 base and J by 5 bases; unmatched bases: 17. CDR3 sequence: CASSLEGLASGDRTETQYF. The CDR3 nucleotides are TGTGCCAGCAGCTTAGAGGGGCTGGCTAGCGGGGATCGGACGGAGACCCAGTACTTC.

The rearrangement links TRBV6-1 to TRBJ1-2; no firm D call. With 6 bases removed from V and 0 bases from J, the gap between germline ends came to 11 bases. Germline V gene data show CDR1 as MNHNS and CDR2 as SASEGT. The CDR3 has 14 amino acids. The chain's CDR3 is CASRSGNTNYGYTF. As DNA, the CDR3 is TGTGCCAGCAGATCCGGGAATACTAACTATGGCTACACCTTC.

The chain is built from TRBV6-2 or TRBV6-3 and TRBJ1-1; 8 nucleotides align to TRBD1. Germline V lookup: CDR1 MNHEY, CDR2 SVGEGT. The CDR3 loop spans 15 amino acids. The ends lost 0 bases at V and 5 bases at J; junction bases unmatched: 5. The CDR3 protein is CASSYSITGGTEAFF. The CDR3 region has the DNA TGTGCCAGCAGTTACTCCATAACAGGGGGTACTGAAGCTTTCTTT.

This clonotype occurred a few times. V is TRBV7-2 and J is TRBJ1-5; D is undetermined. Trimming cost V 1 base and J 0 bases, with 4 bases left between them. The CDR3 contains 14 residues. The germline V gene has CDR1 SGHTA and CDR2 FQGNSA. CDR3 sequence (DNA): TGTGCCAGCAGCTTAGTATATAGCAATCAGCCCCAGCATTTT. Its protein is CASSLVYSNQPQHF. The variable domain in full, with the rest retrieved from reference TRBV7-2 and TRBJ1-5, is GAGVSQSPSNKVTEKGKDVELRCDPISGHTALYWYRQSLGQGLEFLIYFQGNSAPDKSGLPSDRFSAERTGGSVSTLTIQRTQQEDSAVYLCASSLVYSNQPQHFGDGTRLSIL.